This T cell receptor (beta chain) emerged from a study of neoadjuvant anti-PD-1 for oral cavity cancer. Study summary: Before surgery, most patients got three to four biweekly 3 mg/kg nivolumab doses.

Using immunoSEQ multiplex PCR, the repertoire was profiled, and TCRdb retains in-frame clones only, with some absent. The table includes more than 13,000 clones, roughly 73% detected once. Germline values: CDR1 MNHEY, CDR2 SMNVEV (reference sequence). The length of the CDR3 is 18 residues. V lost 5 bases and J lost 2, with 23 bases in between. The time point: after neoadjuvant nivolumab, at surgical resection. The patients had HPV-negative, locally advanced oral cavity squamous cell carcinoma. This rearrangement joins TRBV27 to TRBJ2-3, with D perhaps matching TRBD1 (7 bases). The clonotype comes from a person between 40 and 79 years old with oral cavity squamous cell carcinoma. The material was PBMCs, obtained after nivolumab (anti-PD-1) treatment. The CDR3 is CASSQDRRGGLHTDTQYF. CDR3 bases: TGTGCCAGCAGTCAGGACAGGAGGGGAGGCCTACACACAGATACGCAGTATTTT.